This is a list of T cell receptor beta chains from one sample in a study of blood T cell repertoires in COVID-19. Sequenced by immunoSEQ multiplex PCR; TCRdb stores in-frame clones only, minus some. The sample shows about 210,000 clones, 75% to 90% of them seen only once. The sample consisted of peripheral blood. The source is a woman between 70 and 85 years old with COVID-19, enrolled during active disease. Both conserved end residues are part of each CDR3. The D gene is left open where the match is weak. Clone size is shown for a subset of rows, as once, few, many or a class of expanded clone.

d_call	v_call	clone_size	j_call	cdr3_nt	cdr3_aa
TRBD1	TRBV2	few	TRBJ1-2	TGTGCCAGCAGCCGGGACAGGGACGTAAACGGCTACACCTTC	CASSRDRDVNGYTF
TRBD1	TRBV15	NA	TRBJ1-2	TGTGCCACCAGCCCCCGACAGGGCCACTATGGCTACACCTTC	CATSPRQGHYGYTF
NA	TRBV27	NA	TRBJ1-6	TGTGCCAGCAGTTTAGCGGACTATAATTCACCCCTCCACTTT	CASSLADYNSPLHF
NA	TRBV4-1	NA	TRBJ1-4	TGCGCCAGCAGCCAAGTAAGGCAGGGAAGTGAAAAACTGTTTTTT	CASSQVRQGSEKLFF
NA	TRBV7-3	NA	TRBJ1-2	TGTGCCAGCAGCTTAACAAGGGGAGGCGGCTACACCTTC	CASSLTRGGGYTF
TRBD1	TRBV11-3	NA	TRBJ2-4	TGTGCCAGCAGCCCCGGGACAGGCGTAGAAAACATTCAGTACTTC	CASSPGTGVENIQYF
TRBD2	TRBV5-4	NA	TRBJ2-7	TGTGCCAGCAGCTTGGTAGGGACTAGCGAATACGAGCAGTACTTC	CASSLVGTSEYEQYF
TRBD2	TRBV9	NA	TRBJ2-4	TGTGCCAGCAGCGGCGACCCGACTAGCGGAAACATTCAGTACTTC	CASSGDPTSGNIQYF
TRBD2	TRBV6-4	NA	TRBJ2-7	TGTGCCAGCAGCGTACGGACTAGCGGGACTCAGATTTCCTACGAGCAGTACTTC	CASSVRTSGTQISYEQYF
TRBD2	TRBV6-2/TRBV6-3	NA	TRBJ2-7	TGTGCCAGCAGCGTGGCGGGAGGGAATTACGAGCAGTACTTC	CASSVAGGNYEQYF
TRBD2	TRBV9	NA	TRBJ2-3	TGTGCCAGCAGCCCCGGGACCGGGAGGACAGATACGCAGTATTTT	CASSPGTGRTDTQYF
TRBD2	TRBV6-2/TRBV6-3	NA	TRBJ2-3	TGTGCCAGCAGTTACGAACTAGCGGGAGGCTATAGCACAGATACGCAGTATTTT	CASSYELAGGYSTDTQYF
TRBD1	TRBV5-8	once	TRBJ1-6	TGTGCCAGCAGTCGACAGGGCAACTCACCCCTCCACTTT	CASSRQGNSPLHF
TRBD2	TRBV4-2	NA	TRBJ2-1	TGTGCCAGCGGGGAAATAGCGGGATCAGAATACAATGAGCAGTTCTTC	CASGEIAGSEYNEQFF
NA	TRBV4-2	NA	TRBJ2-7	TGTGCCAGCAGCCAAGATTTGGCGGGGTTGACCTACGAGCAGTACTTC	CASSQDLAGLTYEQYF
NA	TRBV27	NA	TRBJ2-1	TGTGCCAGCAGGCGCGGGTCTAGCTATCCCTCCTCCTACAATGAGCAGTTCTTC	CASRRGSSYPSSYNEQFF
TRBD1	TRBV5-1	NA	TRBJ2-6	TGCGCCAGCAGCTTGGCCCCGACAGGGGCCTCTGGGGCCAACGTCCTGACTTTC	CASSLAPTGASGANVLTF
NA	TRBV27	NA	TRBJ1-1	TGTGCCAGCTTTCCGTACGGGTTAGCTTTCTTT	CASFPYGLAFF
NA	TRBV21-1	NA	TRBJ2-3	TGTGCCAGCAGCACGTTCCGACTAGCGGGAAGCACAGATACGCAGTATTTT	CASSTFRLAGSTDTQYF
TRBD1	TRBV6-5	NA	TRBJ1-2	TGTGCCACCTCTAGGGACAGGGAGGGTTATGGCTACACCTTC	CATSRDREGYGYTF
TRBD2	TRBV11-2	NA	TRBJ2-5	TGTGCCAGCAGCTTAGAAGCGGGGCAGGGAGAGACCCAGTACTTC	CASSLEAGQGETQYF
TRBD1	TRBV10-3	NA	TRBJ1-2	TGTGCCATCAGTGAGTCACGGACAGGCCCGACCTATGGCTACACCTTC	CAISESRTGPTYGYTF
TRBD2	TRBV7-2	NA	TRBJ2-5	TGTGCCAGCAGCGGTTTGCGGGAGGGGTTCCAAGAGACCCAGTACTTC	CASSGLREGFQETQYF